The next 11 T cell receptor beta chains were all read from a single sample in a study of cytomegalovirus exposure and HLA in healthy donors. TCRdb's table, derived via immunoSEQ multiplex PCR, lists solely in-frame clones and lacks some. Altogether roughly 130,000 clones are present, roughly four fifths being singletons, with the ten largest covering more than 1.4%. The sample comprised PBMCs. All receptors come from a woman in her 30s in good health and CMV-seronegative.

The genes are TRBV30 and TRBJ2-3; maybe TRBD1 (5 bases). V was trimmed by 5 bases and J by 2 bases, leaving 11 bases between them. This CDR3 has 13 amino acids. The germline gives CDR1 GTSNPN, CDR2 SVGIG (reference sequence). CDR3 coding DNA: TGTGCCTGGGCGACAGCCCTCACAGATACGCAGTATTTT. It yields the protein CAWATALTDTQYF. The full variable domain, with the rest looked up from reference TRBV30 and TRBJ2-3, is SQTIHQWPATLVQPVGSPLSLECTVEGTSNPNLYWYRQAAGRGLQLLFYSVGIGQISSEVPQNLSASRPQDRQFILSSKKLLLSDSGFYLCAWATALTDTQYFGPGTRLTVL.

With respect to this clone: Different DNA sequences within this sample yield the same CDR3. The chain carries TRBV5-4 and TRBJ2-3, with 12 bases matching TRBD2. V shed 4 bases, J shed 0 bases, and the junction held 3 bases outside the gene matches. The germline CDR1 and CDR2 sequences are SGHNT and YYREEE (reference sequence). The CDR3 spans 16 residues. The CDR3 DNA reads TGTGCCAGCAGCCGCGGACTAGCGGGGAGCACAGATACGCAGTATTTT. It codes for CASSRGLAGSTDTQYF.

This chain links TRBV5-1 with TRBJ2-7; D is perhaps TRBD2 (5 bases). The CDR3 loop spans 16 amino acids. V lost 0 bases and J 0 bases, leaving 13 bases between the germline ends. Germline-derived CDR1 and CDR2 are SGHRS and YFSETQ. In DNA form, the CDR3 reads TGCGCCAGCAGCTTGGGTCCATACGGGAACTCCTACGAGCAGTACTTC. Translated, it gives CASSLGPYGNSYEQYF.

The chain uses TRBV5-1 and TRBJ2-2; D possibly corresponds to TRBD1 (5 bases). The CDR3 is 15 residues long. Germline lookup yields CDR1 SGHRS and CDR2 YFSETQ. V dropped 4 bases and J dropped 2 bases, with 12 bases sitting between them. The CDR3 is CASSPGNYNTGELFF. Written as DNA, the CDR3 is TGCGCCAGCAGCCCAGGGAACTACAACACCGGGGAGCTGTTTTTT.

This chain connects TRBV4-3 to TRBJ2-6; D uncertain. Germline V gene sequence: CDR1 LGHNA, CDR2 YSLEER. V lost 1 base, J lost 4 bases, and 5 bases lay in between. There are 14 residues in the CDR3. CDR3: CASSQVEGANVLTF. CDR3 DNA sequence: TGCGCCAGCAGCCAAGTAGAAGGGGCCAACGTCCTGACTTTC.

This rearrangement joins TRBV5-1 to TRBJ2-7; D gene uncertain. The CDR3 totals 14 residues. Germline assignment: CDR1 SGHRS and CDR2 YFSETQ. The germline V and J ends were trimmed by 0 bases and 0 bases, with 7 bases remaining between them. The CDR3 region is CASSLDTNSYEQYF. CDR3 sequence (DNA): TGCGCCAGCAGCTTGGACACCAACTCCTACGAGCAGTACTTC.

V usage is TRBV30 and J usage is TRBJ1-1; TRBD1 might be the D (6 bases). CDR3 length equals 16 residues. The V gene lost 2 bases and the J gene lost 2 bases, with 18 bases spanning the gap. CDR1 and CDR2 (germline): GTSNPN, SVGIG (reference sequence). CDR3 sequence reads: CAWSRTAGTHNTEAFF. The DNA for the CDR3 is TGTGCCTGGAGTCGAACTGCCGGGACACACAACACTGAAGCTTTCTTT.

The genes are TRBV5-4 and TRBJ2-5; possibly TRBD1 for D (5 bases). There are 15 residues in the CDR3. Trimming removed 4 bases at V and 3 bases at J, with 16 bases between. Germline CDR1 reads SGHNT; CDR2 reads YYREEE (reference sequence). The chain's CDR3 is CASSPTHRKEETQYF. As DNA, the CDR3 is TGTGCCAGCAGCCCGACCCACAGGAAAGAAGAGACCCAGTACTTC.

The V and J genes are TRBV19 and TRBJ1-2, with a tentative D call TRBD1 (5 bases). CDR1 LNHDA and CDR2 SQIVND come from the germline V gene (reference sequence). V dropped 3 bases and J dropped 5 bases, with 10 bases sitting between them. CDR3 length: 13 amino acids. As DNA, the CDR3 is TGTGCCAGTAGTATGCAGGGATCGTATGGCTACACCTTC. It encodes CASSMQGSYGYTF.

The J gene is TRBJ1-6, the V gene TRBV28, with D possibly being TRBD1 (5 bases). The CDR3 is 15 residues long. From germline, CDR1 is MDHEN and CDR2 SYDVKM. Trimming removed 2 bases from V and 9 bases from J, with 14 bases in between. The CDR3 nucleotides read TGTGCCAGCAGTTTAGCGGGGGGTGAAGTTTCACCCCTCCACTTT. Protein product: CASSLAGGEVSPLHF.

The chain employs TRBV25-1 and TRBJ2-2; tentatively, D is TRBD2 (6 bases). V gave up 4 bases and J gave up 4 bases, with 19 bases separating them. Germline CDR1 reads MGHDK; CDR2 reads SYGVNS. CDR3 length: 17 residues. CDR3 sequence (DNA): TGTGCCAGCAGTGTGTGGGCAGGGATGGGAGGCACCGGGGAGCTGTTTTTT. Protein: CASSVWAGMGGTGELFF. Supplemented by reference TRBV25-1 and TRBJ2-2, the full variable domain reads EADIYQTPRYLVIGTGKKITLECSQTMGHDKMYWYQQDPGMELHLIHYSYGVNSTEKGDLSSESTVSRIRTEHFPLTLESARPSHTSQYLCASSVWAGMGGTGELFFGEGSRLTVL.